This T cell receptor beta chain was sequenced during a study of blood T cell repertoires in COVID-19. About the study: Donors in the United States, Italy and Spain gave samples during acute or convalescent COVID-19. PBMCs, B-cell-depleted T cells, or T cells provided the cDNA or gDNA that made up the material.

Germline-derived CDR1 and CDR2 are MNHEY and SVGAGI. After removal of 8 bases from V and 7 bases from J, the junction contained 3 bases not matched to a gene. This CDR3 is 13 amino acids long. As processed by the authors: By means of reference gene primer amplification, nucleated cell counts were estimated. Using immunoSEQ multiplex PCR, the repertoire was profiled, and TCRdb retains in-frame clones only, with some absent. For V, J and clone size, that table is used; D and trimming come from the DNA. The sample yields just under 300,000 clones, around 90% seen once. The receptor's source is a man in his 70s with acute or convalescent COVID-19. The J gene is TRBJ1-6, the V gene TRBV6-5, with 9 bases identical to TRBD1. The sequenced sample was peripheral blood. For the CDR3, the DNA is TGTGCCAGCCGGGACAGGGACAATTCACCCCTCCACTTT. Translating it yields CASRDRDNSPLHF.